This entry lists 18 T cell receptor beta chains sequenced from one sample in a study of memory CD4+ T cells and cytomegalovirus serostatus. The sort gate was single viable CD3+CD4+CD8-CD45RO+ cells for memory CD4+ T cells. The assay was immunoSEQ multiplex PCR, and TCRdb's table has in-frame clones only and misses some. The sample holds some 80,000 clones, 65% to 85% seen once. The material sequenced was memory CD4+ T cells from blood. The receptor set was obtained from an adult in good health and CMV-seronegative.

The chain has TRBV19 and TRBJ1-2, with 9 bases lining up with TRBD1. Losses at the gene ends were 3 bases for V and 8 bases for J; bases not matched to a gene: 7. Germline V CDR1 and CDR2: LNHDA, SQIVND (reference sequence). This CDR3 is built from 14 residues. CDR3 in DNA: TGTGCCAGTAGTATCCTAGGACAGGGGAAGGGCTACACCTTC. Translated, it gives CASSILGQGKGYTF.

The sample holds one count of this clone. The chain employs TRBV2 and TRBJ2-5, with a possible D match to TRBD2 (8 bases). CDR1 and CDR2 from the germline V gene are SNHLY and FYNNEI. The V and J ends lost 7 bases and 2 bases respectively, with 17 bases between them. The CDR3 is made up of 15 amino acids. CDR3: CASTRGQRGQETQYF. The CDR3 region has the DNA TGTGCCAGCACTCGGGGACAGCGGGGGCAAGAGACCCAGTACTTC.

This rearrangement joins TRBV27 to TRBJ2-1, with D possibly being TRBD2 (7 bases). Trimming shortened V by 2 bases and J by 7 bases, and 12 bases separated the two germline ends. Germline-derived CDR1 and CDR2 are MNHEY and SMNVEV (reference sequence). The CDR3 is 14 residues long. The CDR3 region has the DNA TGTGCCAGCAGTTTAGGGGGGGGGCCGAATGAGCAGTTCTTC. It yields the protein CASSLGGGPNEQFF.

The V call is TRBV5-1, the J call TRBJ2-1; 12 bases agree with TRBD2. J gave up 7 bases and V 3 bases, and 5 bases lay outside the gene matches. CDR1 SGHRS and CDR2 YFSETQ come from the germline V gene. The CDR3 length is 15 residues. The CDR3 is CASSWTSGVRNEQFF. The CDR3, as DNA: TGCGCCAGCAGCTGGACTAGCGGGGTAAGGAATGAGCAGTTCTTC.

This chain connects TRBV11-3 to TRBJ2-2; the match to TRBD1 covers 7 bases. Germline assignment: CDR1 SGHNT and CDR2 YENEEA. The CDR3 length is 16 residues. After removal of 0 bases from V and 2 bases from J, the junction contained 3 bases not matched to a gene. CDR3 region: CASSLDQGVNTGELFF. The CDR3, as DNA: TGTGCCAGCAGCTTAGACCAGGGGGTAAACACCGGGGAGCTGTTTTTT.

V usage is TRBV18 and J usage is TRBJ1-1; weak D call: TRBD1 (5 bases). Germline V gene sequence: CDR1 KGHSH, CDR2 LQKENI. This CDR3 is 14 amino acids long. The V and J ends lost 2 bases and 6 bases respectively, with 13 bases between them. DNA for the CDR3: TGTGCCAGCTCACCAACGGGGGGACGGGCTGAAGCTTTCTTT. Its translation: CASSPTGGRAEAFF.

The CDR3 sequence: CASSDLPHPQYF. The CDR3 DNA is TGTGCCAGTAGTGACCTTCCCCATCCGCAGTATTTT. This chain connects TRBV19 to TRBJ2-3; no firm D call. This CDR3 region has 12 residues. CDR1 and CDR2 (germline): LNHDA, SQIVND (reference sequence). V lost 5 bases to trimming and J lost 10 bases, with 13 bases between them.

This clone occurred once. The rearrangement uses TRBV4-2 and TRBJ2-1; 7 bases agree with TRBD2. Germline V gives CDR1 LGHNA, CDR2 YNFKEQ. With V trimmed by 6 bases and J by 10 bases, 15 bases remained unmatched. The CDR3 is 15 residues long. DNA of the CDR3: TGTGCCAGCAGACCTGGGACTACATTGGGGATAGAGCAGTTCTTC. Translation gives CASRPGTTLGIEQFF.

This chain joins TRBV6-6 and TRBJ1-4; TRBD1 is a possible D gene (5 bases). Per germline, CDR1 MNHNY and CDR2 SVGAGI (reference sequence). The V end lost 5 bases, the J end lost 13 bases, and 20 bases lay between the germline ends. The CDR3 consists of 14 residues. The CDR3 spells CASSSQGGTKVLFF. CDR3 DNA: TGTGCCAGCAGTAGTCAGGGTGGGACTAAGGTACTGTTTTTT.

The chain joins TRBV23-1 to TRBJ1-6; D is possibly TRBD1 (6 bases). TRBV23-1 falls under the ORF class, with uncertain function. The CDR3 contains 15 residues. Between the trimmed V and J ends, which lost 2 bases and 8 bases, there was a span of 13 bases. Here the CDR3 DNA reads TGCGCCAGCAGTCAAGGAAAACAGGGCCATTCACCCCTCCACTTT. Translation: CASSQGKQGHSPLHF.

CDR3 nucleotides: TGCGCCAGCGACCGCGGACAGGACACCGGGGAGCTGTTTTTT. Amino acids: CASDRGQDTGELFF. The chain has TRBV5-1 and TRBJ2-2; 7 nucleotides line up with TRBD1. CDR1 and CDR2 (germline): SGHRS, YFSETQ. CDR3 size: 14 residues. J lost 3 bases, V lost 7 bases, and 6 bases had no gene match. Full variable domain (missing parts from reference TRBV5-1 and TRBJ2-2): KAGVTQTPRYLIKTRGQQVTLSCSPISGHRSVSWYQQTPGQGLQFLFEYFSETQRNKGNFPGRFSGRQFSNSRSEMNVSTLELGDSALYLCASDRGQDTGELFFGEGSRLTVL.

This clone showed up just a few times. V usage is TRBV7-3 and J usage is TRBJ1-1; D is uncertain. Germline CDR1 SGHTA, CDR2 FQGTGA. With 6 bases removed from V and 5 bases from J, the gap between germline ends came to 16 bases. The CDR3 totals 14 residues. In DNA form, the CDR3 reads TGTGCCAGCAGTCCTGGACCTCCTGGGACTGAAGCTTTCTTT. This encodes CASSPGPPGTEAFF.

The chain employs TRBV7-9 and TRBJ1-4; the D gene is possibly TRBD1 (6 bases). With 3 bases removed from V and 7 bases from J, the gap between germline ends came to 12 bases. Per germline, CDR1 SEHNR and CDR2 FQNEAQ (reference sequence). CDR3 length equals 14 residues. The CDR3 bases are TGTGCCAGCAGCTTGCTGGGGGCCAGTGAAAAACTGTTTTTT. This codes for CASSLLGASEKLFF.

In DNA form, the CDR3 reads TGTGCCAGCAGCAAAGGGCAGGGCCCCTCAGAGACCCAGTACTTC. Residues: CASSKGQGPSETQYF. The chain employs TRBV11-1 and TRBJ2-5, with D possibly being TRBD1 (5 bases). V lost 5 bases to trimming and J lost 4 bases, with 17 bases between them. This CDR3 is 15 amino acids long. Germline V CDR1 and CDR2: SGHAT, FQDESV (reference sequence). The full variable domain, in which reference TRBV11-1 and TRBJ2-5 provide the parts outside the CDR3, is EAEVAQSPRYKITEKSQAVAFWCDPISGHATLYWYRQILGQGPELLVQFQDESVVDDSQLPKDRFSAERLKGVDSTLKIQPAELGDSAMYLCASSKGQGPSETQYFGPGTRLLVL.

V is TRBV5-4 and J is TRBJ2-3; no firm D call. CDR1 is SGHNT, CDR2 YYREEE, per germline (reference sequence). The CDR3 length is 13 residues. The germline V and J ends were trimmed by 0 bases and 6 bases, with 8 bases remaining between them. The CDR3 loop reads CASSLVPADTQYF. CDR3 bases: TGTGCCAGCAGCTTGGTCCCAGCTGATACGCAGTATTTT.

V is TRBV1 and J is TRBJ2-5; the D call TRBD2 from the table was never checked on the DNA. TRBV1 is given as a pseudogene. This CDR3 contains 20 residues. The CDR3 DNA follows: TGCACCAGCAGCCAAGATTTTAAGCGGTCTAGCGGGGGGAGGCAAGAGACCCAGTACTTC. Its protein is CTSSQDFKRSSGGRQETQYF.

The chain combines TRBV5-4 with TRBJ1-1; TRBD1 agrees at 7 bases. Germline CDR1 SGHNT, CDR2 YYREEE (reference sequence). The CDR3 is made up of 16 amino acids. The V segment lost 4 bases and the J segment 3 bases; nucleotides outside the gene matches: 12. The DNA for the CDR3 is TGTGCCAGCAGCCAAGATTGGGACAGATGGGACACTGAAGCTTTCTTT. Protein: CASSQDWDRWDTEAFF.

The chain joins TRBV5-1 to TRBJ1-1; D unresolved. The germline V gene encodes CDR1 SGHRS and CDR2 YFSETQ. V was cut by 4 bases and J by 6 bases, with 13 bases left in between. This CDR3 is built from 13 residues. Here the CDR3 reads CASSPFPGSEAFF. In DNA form, the CDR3 reads TGCGCCAGCAGCCCATTTCCAGGCTCTGAAGCTTTCTTT.